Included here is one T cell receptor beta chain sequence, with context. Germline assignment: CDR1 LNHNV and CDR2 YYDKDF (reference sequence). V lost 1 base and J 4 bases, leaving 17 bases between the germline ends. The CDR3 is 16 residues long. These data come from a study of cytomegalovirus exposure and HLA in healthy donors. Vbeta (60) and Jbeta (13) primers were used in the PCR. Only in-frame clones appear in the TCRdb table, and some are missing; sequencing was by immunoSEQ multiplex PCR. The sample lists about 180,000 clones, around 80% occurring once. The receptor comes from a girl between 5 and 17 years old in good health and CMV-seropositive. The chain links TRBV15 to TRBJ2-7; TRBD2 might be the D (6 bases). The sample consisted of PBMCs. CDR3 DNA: TGTGCCACCAGCAGAGCCAGCGGTGCGGGGAAATACGAGCAGTACTTC. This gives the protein CATSRASGAGKYEQYF.